The sequence of this TCR beta chain was determined in a study of T cell repertoires in cytomegalovirus infection. Study overall: Evidence of both CMV infection and a matching HLA type came from public TCR beta signatures.

This CDR3 is 14 amino acids long. Germline V lookup: CDR1 MNHEY, CDR2 SVGEGT. The ends were cut back, 5 bases at V and 2 bases at J, with 13 bases in the middle. MiXCR, run by TCRdb on the reads, gives a single entry per CDR3 protein. The profile shows around 630,000 distinct CDR3 sequences, 20% to 25% of them singletons. This clonotype was detected a few times. The receptor's source is a human donor in good health (CMV status not recorded). Some clones in this sample may be carry-over from other donors' samples. V usage is TRBV6-2 or TRBV6-3 and J usage is TRBJ2-7; D unclear. The specimen sequenced was CD8+ T cells from PBMCs. DNA of the CDR3: TGTGCCAGCAGTGAAAAAAGCCGAGCCTACGAGCAGTACGTC. As protein: CASSEKSRAYEQYV.